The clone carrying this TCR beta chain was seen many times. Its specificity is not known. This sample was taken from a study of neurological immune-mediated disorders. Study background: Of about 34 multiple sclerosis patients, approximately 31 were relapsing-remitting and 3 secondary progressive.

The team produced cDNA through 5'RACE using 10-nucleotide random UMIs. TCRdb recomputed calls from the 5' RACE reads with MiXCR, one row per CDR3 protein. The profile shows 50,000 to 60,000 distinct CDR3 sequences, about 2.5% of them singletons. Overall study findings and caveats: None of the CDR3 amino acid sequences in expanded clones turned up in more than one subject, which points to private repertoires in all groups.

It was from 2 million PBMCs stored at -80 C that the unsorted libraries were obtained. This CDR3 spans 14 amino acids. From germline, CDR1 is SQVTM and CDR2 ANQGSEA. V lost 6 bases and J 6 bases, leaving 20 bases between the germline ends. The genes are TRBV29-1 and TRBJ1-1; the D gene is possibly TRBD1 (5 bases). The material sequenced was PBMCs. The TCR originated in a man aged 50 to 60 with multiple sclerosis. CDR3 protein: CSVETDTVIPEAFF. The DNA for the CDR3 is TGCAGCGTCGAAACGGACACGGTGATCCCTGAAGCTTTCTTT.